What follows is one T cell receptor (beta chain) and its context. This specimen belongs to a study of control samples from healthy donors and cancer patients. TCRdb's table, derived via immunoSEQ multiplex PCR, lists solely in-frame clones and lacks some. The table shows about 99,000 clones, with around 89% occurring only once. The germline V and J ends were trimmed by 8 bases and 5 bases, with 13 bases remaining between them. Germline V CDR1 and CDR2: SGHTA, FQGNSA. CDR3 length equals 14 residues. The sample comprised PBMCs. This sequence originates from a man aged 55-75 years with lung cancer. The chain couples TRBV7-2 to TRBJ1-6, with D possibly matching TRBD1 (6 bases). CDR3 coding DNA: TGTGCCAGCCGTTCAGGGGAACATAATTCACCCCTCCACTTT. It encodes CASRSGEHNSPLHF. Filled out from reference TRBV7-2 and TRBJ1-6, the complete variable domain reads GAGVSQSPSNKVTEKGKDVELRCDPISGHTALYWYRQSLGQGLEFLIYFQGNSAPDKSGLPSDRFSAERTGGSVSTLTIQRTQQEDSAVYLCASRSGEHNSPLHFGNGTRLTVT.